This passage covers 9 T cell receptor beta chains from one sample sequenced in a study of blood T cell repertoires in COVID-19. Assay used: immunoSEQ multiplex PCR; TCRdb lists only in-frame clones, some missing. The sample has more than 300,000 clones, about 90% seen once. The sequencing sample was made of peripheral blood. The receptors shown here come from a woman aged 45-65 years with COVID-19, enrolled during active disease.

CDR3 region: CASSVSGRQETQYF. The CDR3 DNA follows: TGTGCCAGCTCAGTTAGCGGGAGGCAAGAGACCCAGTACTTC. The chain employs TRBV18 and TRBJ2-5; 10 bases map to TRBD2. The CDR3 spans 14 residues. The trim removed 5 bases at V and 2 bases at J, leaving 2 bases unmatched. Germline CDR1 and CDR2: KGHSH and LQKENI.

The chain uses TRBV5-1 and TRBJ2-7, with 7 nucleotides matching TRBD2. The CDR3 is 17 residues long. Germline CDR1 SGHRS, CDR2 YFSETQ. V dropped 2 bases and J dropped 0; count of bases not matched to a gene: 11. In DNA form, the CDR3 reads TGCGCCAGCAGCTTTTCTAGCGGCAGAAGGAGCTCCTACGAGCAGTACTTC. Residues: CASSFSSGRRSSYEQYF.

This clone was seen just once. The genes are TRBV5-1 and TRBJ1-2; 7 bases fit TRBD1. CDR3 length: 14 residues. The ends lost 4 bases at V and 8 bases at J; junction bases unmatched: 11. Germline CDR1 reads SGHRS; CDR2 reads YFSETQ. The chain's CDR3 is CASSPGDSSIGYTF. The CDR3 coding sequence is TGCGCCAGCAGCCCGGGGGACAGCTCCATCGGCTACACCTTC.

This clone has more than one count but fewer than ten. In DNA form, the CDR3 reads TGCGCCAGCAGCCAAGGGGTTATAGGGGGACGACAGCCCCAGCATTTT. As protein: CASSQGVIGGRQPQHF. The rearrangement uses TRBV4-3 and TRBJ1-5; TRBD1 might be the D (6 bases). Trimming left V 1 base short and J 7 bases short, with 17 bases between. The V gene's germline CDR1 is LGHNA and CDR2 YSLEER. The CDR3 has 16 amino acids.

CDR3 residues: CASSLDLGGQPQHF. As DNA, the CDR3 is TGTGCCAGCAGCTTAGACTTGGGAGGTCAGCCCCAGCATTTT. The rearrangement links TRBV7-9 to TRBJ1-5; no clear D. The V end lost 1 base, the J end lost 6 bases, and 10 bases lay between the germline ends. Per the germline V gene, CDR1 is SEHNR and CDR2 is FQNEAQ (reference sequence). The CDR3 has 14 residues.

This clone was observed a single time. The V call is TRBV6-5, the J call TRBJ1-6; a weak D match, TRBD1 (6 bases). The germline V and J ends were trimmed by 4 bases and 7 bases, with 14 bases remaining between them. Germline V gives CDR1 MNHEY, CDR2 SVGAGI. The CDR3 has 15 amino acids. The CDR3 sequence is CASSLLDSQNSPLHF. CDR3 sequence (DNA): TGTGCCAGCAGTTTATTGGACAGTCAGAATTCACCCCTCCACTTT.

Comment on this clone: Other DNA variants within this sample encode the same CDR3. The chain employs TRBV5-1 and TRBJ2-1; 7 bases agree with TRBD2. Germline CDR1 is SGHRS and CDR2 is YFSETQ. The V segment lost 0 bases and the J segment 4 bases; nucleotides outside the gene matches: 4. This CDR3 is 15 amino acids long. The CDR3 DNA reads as TGCGCCAGCAGCTTGGCAGCGGGGCTATACAATGAGCAGTTCTTC. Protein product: CASSLAAGLYNEQFF.

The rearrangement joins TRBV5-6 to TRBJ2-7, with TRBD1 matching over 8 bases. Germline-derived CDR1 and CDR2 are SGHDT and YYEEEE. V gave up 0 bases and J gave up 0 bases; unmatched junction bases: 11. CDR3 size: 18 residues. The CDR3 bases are TGTGCCAGCAGCTTGGAAGGGACAGGAGTTGGGGGCTCCTACGAGCAGTACTTC. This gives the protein CASSLEGTGVGGSYEQYF.

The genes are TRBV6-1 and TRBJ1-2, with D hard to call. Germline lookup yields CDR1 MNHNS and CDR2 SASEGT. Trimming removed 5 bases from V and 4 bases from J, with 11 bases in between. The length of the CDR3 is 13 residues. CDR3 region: CASSTPESYGYTF. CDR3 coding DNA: TGTGCCAGCAGTACCCCGGAGAGCTATGGCTACACCTTC.